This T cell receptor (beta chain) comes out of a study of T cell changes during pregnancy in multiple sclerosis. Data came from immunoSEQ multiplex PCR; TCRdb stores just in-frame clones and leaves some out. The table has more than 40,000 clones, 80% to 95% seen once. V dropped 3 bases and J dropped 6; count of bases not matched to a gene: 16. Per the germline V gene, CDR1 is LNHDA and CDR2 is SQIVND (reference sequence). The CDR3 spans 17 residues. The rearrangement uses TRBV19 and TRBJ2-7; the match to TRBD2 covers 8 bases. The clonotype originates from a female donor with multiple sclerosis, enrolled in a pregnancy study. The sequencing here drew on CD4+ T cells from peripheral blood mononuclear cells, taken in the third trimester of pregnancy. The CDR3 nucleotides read TGTGCCAGTAGTATCCAGCTTTCTGGGCGGGAGGTCGGCGAGCAGTACTTC. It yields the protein CASSIQLSGREVGEQYF.